What follows describes a single T cell receptor beta chain. The junction and the germline gene differ at one end; a read error may be behind it. Which cohort a participant joined came from the clinical history participants gave. In Cohort 3, a recovered donor had either two negative PCRs, clearance, or symptom resolution. As handled by the study authors: How many nucleated cells were present was estimated from reference gene primer amplification. Repertoires were generated with immunoSEQ multiplex PCR, while TCRdb's copy carries only in-frame clones and drops some. V and J calls and clone size come straight from that table; D and trimming were deduced from the DNA. The sample includes a few hundred thousand clones, 80% to 85% of them seen just once. CDR3 length equals 11 residues. The germline V gene has CDR1 SGHNT and CDR2 YENEEA. This sample is part of a study of blood T cell repertoires in COVID-19. Study context: From T cells, B-cell-depleted T cells, or PBMCs came the material, which was cDNA or gDNA.

The clonotype comes from a man aged 50 to 59 who had recovered from COVID-19. The sequencing input was PBMCs or T cells enriched from blood (not recorded which). The chain employs TRBV11-3 and TRBJ1-2; TRBD1 matches at 7 bases. CDR3 amino acids: CASSSRQGSSF. The CDR3 coding sequence is TGTGCCAGCAGCTCACGACAGGGATCCTCCTTC.